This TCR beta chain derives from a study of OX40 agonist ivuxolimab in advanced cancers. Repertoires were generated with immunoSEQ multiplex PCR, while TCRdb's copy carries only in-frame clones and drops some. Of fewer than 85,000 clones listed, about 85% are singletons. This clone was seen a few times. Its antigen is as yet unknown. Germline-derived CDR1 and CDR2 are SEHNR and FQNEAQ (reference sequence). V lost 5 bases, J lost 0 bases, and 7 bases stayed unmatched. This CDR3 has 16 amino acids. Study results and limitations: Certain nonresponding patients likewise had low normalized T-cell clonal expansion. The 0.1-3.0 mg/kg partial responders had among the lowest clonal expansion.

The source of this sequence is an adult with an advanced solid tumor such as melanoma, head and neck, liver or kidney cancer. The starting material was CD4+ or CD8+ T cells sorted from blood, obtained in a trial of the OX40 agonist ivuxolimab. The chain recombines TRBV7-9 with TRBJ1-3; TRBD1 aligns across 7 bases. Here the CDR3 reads CASSQGQLYSGNTIYF. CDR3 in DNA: TGTGCCAGCAGCCAGGGACAGCTCTACTCTGGAAACACCATATATTTT.